This TCR beta chain was captured by sequencing in a study of T-cell memory formation after mild COVID-19. Study details: For the most part, TCR clusters were specific to one donor.

Overall study findings and caveats: CD4/CD8 balance held among clones contracting day 15 to 85, and later expanders leaned CD4+. Day 37-peaking second-wave clones had unconfirmed SARS-CoV-2 specificity.

TCRdb re-analysed the 5' RACE reads in MiXCR, keeping a single row per CDR3 protein. Here the sample spans 150,000 to 200,000 distinct CDR3 sequences, roughly 14% being singletons. Germline V gives CDR1 LNHDA, CDR2 SQIVND (reference sequence). The CDR3 is made up of 15 amino acids. V dropped 4 bases and J dropped 6; count of bases not matched to a gene: 5. This clonotype came up a few times. Its antigen is undetermined. The sequencing input was PBMCs or a T cell subset sorted from them (not recorded which). This chain joins TRBV19 and TRBJ2-1; TRBD1 aligns across 11 bases. The source is an adult woman who had mild COVID-19 (a few samples of this study predate the infection). Cell type and time point are not known. In DNA form, the CDR3 reads TGTGCCAGTAGTAGCGGGACAGGGGGACGCAATGAGCAGTTCTTC. Its translation: CASSSGTGGRNEQFF.